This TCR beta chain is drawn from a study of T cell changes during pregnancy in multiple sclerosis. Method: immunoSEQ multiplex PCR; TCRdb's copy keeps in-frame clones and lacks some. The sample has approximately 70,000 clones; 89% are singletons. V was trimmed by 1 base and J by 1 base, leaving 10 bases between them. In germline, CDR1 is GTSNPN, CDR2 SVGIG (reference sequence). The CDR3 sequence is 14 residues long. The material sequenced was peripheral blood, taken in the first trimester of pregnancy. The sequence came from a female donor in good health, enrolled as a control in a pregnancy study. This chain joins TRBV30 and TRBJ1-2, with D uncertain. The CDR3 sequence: CAWSGLVDNYGYTF. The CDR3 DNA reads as TGTGCCTGGAGTGGTTTGGTAGATAACTATGGCTACACCTTC.